Listed below are T cell receptor beta chains from one sample, sequenced in a study of cytomegalovirus exposure and HLA in healthy donors. The table came from immunoSEQ multiplex PCR; TCRdb's copy has only in-frame clones and leaves some out. There are under 150,000 clones in the sample; around four fifths occur only once, and less than 2.5% lies in the top ten. Material: PBMCs. These receptor sequences come from a boy aged 2 to 9 in good health and CMV-seronegative. Both conserved end residues are part of each CDR3. Each record gives: J gene, V gene, D gene, CDR3 protein. The D gene is left open where the match is weak.

TRBJ2-5	TRBV2	-	CASKDITQETQYF
TRBJ2-5	TRBV19	-	CANTGKETQYF
TRBJ2-2	TRBV5-1	TRBD2	CASSLSASGSTGELFF
TRBJ1-2	TRBV12-5	-	CASGSPRMSYGYTF
TRBJ2-5	TRBV30	TRBD2	CAWSPPGGAAQETQYF
TRBJ2-3	TRBV15	-	CATSRDRRGGFDTQYF
TRBJ1-6	TRBV28	-	CASSLQINNSPLHF
TRBJ2-5	TRBV5-1	TRBD1	CASSSGQGDVETQYF
TRBJ1-6	TRBV6-1	-	CASSNSGGGYSPLHF
TRBJ2-2	TRBV19	-	CASSMWPKGRLNTGELFF
TRBJ1-2	TRBV5-1	TRBD1	CASTETGGRIYGYTF
TRBJ2-3	TRBV6-5	-	CASSYSKLRTDTQYF
TRBJ2-6	TRBV4-3	TRBD1	CASSQTTGTGANVLTF
TRBJ2-3	TRBV25-1	TRBD1	CASTDRGGDTQYF